Each of the 27 T cell receptor beta chains below was sequenced from the same sample in a study of response to subunit inactivated influenza vaccine (dated by TCRdb to between 2017 and 2018). Libraries were made using RT-PCR. The sequencer was an Illumina HiSeq 2500. The public reads were reanalyzed by TCRdb: fastp trimming at Q25, MiXCR alignment, in-frame beta chains only. Identical CDR3 proteins give one entry, which carries the most common genes and DNA. The table for this sample lists 150,000 to 200,000 distinct CDR3 sequences; roughly 12% of them were counted only once. The ten largest clones capture about 29% of the sample. The data were also submitted as part of a second study, on T cells expressing NK-cell markers. According to the second study: TCR beta cDNA libraries were made by 5'RACE template switching that added a universal primer site and unique molecular identifiers.

Source: CD8+ T cells sorted from PBMCs, taken roughly 12 days after vaccination. These receptors were collected from a man in his fifties or sixties who received an inactivated influenza vaccine. Donor details come from another sample of the same person, matched by shared clones.

The CDR3 sequence is CASRRDRYLGYTF. Written as DNA, the CDR3 is TGTGCCAGCAGGCGGGACAGGTATCTTGGCTACACCTTC. The chain recombines TRBV12-3 or TRBV12-4 with TRBJ1-2; 8 positions match TRBD1. This CDR3 has 13 residues. V shed 6 bases and J 7 bases; nucleotides not matched to a gene: 7.

There are a few counts of this clonotype. This chain links TRBV6-5 with TRBJ2-1; perhaps D is TRBD1 or TRBD2 (5 bases each). The CDR3 runs 15 residues. From germline, CDR1 is MNHEY and CDR2 SVGAGI. The germline V and J ends were trimmed by 3 bases and 8 bases, with 17 bases remaining between them. The CDR3: CASSYRDARRDEQFF. CDR3 in DNA: TGTGCCAGCAGTTATAGGGACGCCCGGCGCGATGAGCAGTTCTTC.

This clonotype occurred once. The gene calls are TRBV6-1 and TRBJ2-1, with D perhaps TRBD1 (5 bases). Germline V gene sequence: CDR1 MNHNS, CDR2 SASEGT. V dropped 5 bases and J dropped 0 bases, with 11 bases sitting between them. CDR3 length equals 15 residues. The CDR3 sequence is CASSNTGFSYNEQFF. CDR3 coding DNA: TGTGCCAGCAGTAATACAGGCTTCTCCTACAATGAGCAGTTCTTC.

In its sample, this clonotype was seen once. The rearrangement joins TRBV5-4 to TRBJ2-5, with 12 bases aligning to TRBD1. V was pared by 5 bases and J by 0 bases, with 8 bases of the junction left unmatched. The CDR3 has 17 amino acids. In germline, CDR1 is SGHNT, CDR2 YYREEE (reference sequence). The CDR3 protein is CASSFRDRGLYQETQYF. DNA of the CDR3: TGTGCCAGCAGTTTTCGGGACAGGGGGCTGTACCAAGAGACCCAGTACTTC.

The chain has TRBV13 and TRBJ2-5; 9 nucleotides agree with TRBD2. V was pared by 4 bases and J by 1 base, with 4 bases of the junction left unmatched. CDR3 size: 15 residues. Looked up from germline, CDR1 is PRHDT and CDR2 is FYEKMQ (reference sequence). The CDR3 region is CASSYGTSSQETQYF. In nucleotides, the CDR3 is TGTGCCAGCAGCTACGGGACTAGCAGCCAAGAGACCCAGTACTTC.

The V gene is TRBV7-8, the J gene TRBJ2-2; D is unclear. This CDR3 is 16 amino acids long. Germline CDR1 SGHVS, CDR2 FQNEAQ. Trimming left V 5 bases short and J 2 bases short, with 15 bases between. This chain's CDR3 is CASSPSLASNTGELFF. Here the CDR3 DNA reads TGTGCCAGCAGCCCTTCGCTGGCGAGCAACACCGGGGAGCTGTTTTTT.

This chain joins TRBV6-5 and TRBJ2-1; D may be TRBD2 (6 bases). There are 15 residues in the CDR3. The V end lost 3 bases, the J end lost 2 bases, and 11 bases lay between the germline ends. From germline, CDR1 is MNHEY and CDR2 SVGAGI. CDR3 amino acids: CASSYGGVAYNEQFF. CDR3 coding DNA: TGTGCCAGCAGTTATGGCGGGGTGGCCTACAATGAGCAGTTCTTC.

V usage is TRBV6-1 and J usage is TRBJ2-2; D might be TRBD1 (5 bases). The germline V gene has CDR1 MNHNS and CDR2 SASEGT. With 2 bases removed from V and 1 base from J, the gap between germline ends came to 8 bases. The CDR3 length is 15 residues. The CDR3 DNA reads as TGTGCCAGCAGTGAATGGCAGGGGAACACCGGGGAGCTGTTTTTT. Protein product: CASSEWQGNTGELFF.

The chain employs TRBV11-2 and TRBJ2-7; no definite D call. This CDR3 has 13 residues. The germline V gene has CDR1 SGHAT and CDR2 FQNNGV. The germline V and J ends were trimmed by 1 base and 4 bases, with 8 bases remaining between them. Here the CDR3 DNA reads TGTGCCAGCAGCTTAGGACTGCAGTACGAGCAGTACTTC. Its protein product is CASSLGLQYEQYF.

The rearrangement links TRBV5-1 to TRBJ2-2; maybe TRBD2 (5 bases). The CDR3 has 15 amino acids. CDR1 and CDR2 from the germline V gene are SGHRS and YFSETQ. The V and J ends lost 1 base and 4 bases respectively, with 11 bases between them. The CDR3 loop is CASSLYWGVTGELFF. DNA for the CDR3: TGCGCCAGCAGCTTGTATTGGGGAGTCACCGGGGAGCTGTTTTTT.

A few counts support this clonotype. The chain combines TRBV7-8 with TRBJ2-7; D gene ambiguous. With 2 bases removed from V and 4 bases from J, the gap between germline ends came to 9 bases. Per the germline V gene, CDR1 is SGHVS and CDR2 is FQNEAQ. The CDR3 consists of 13 residues. CDR3 in DNA: TGTGCCAGCAGCTTAAACAGAAATTACGAGCAGTACTTC. This translates into CASSLNRNYEQYF.

This clonotype was recorded a few times. The V gene is TRBV27, the J gene TRBJ2-1; D may match TRBD1 or TRBD2 (5 bases each). Germline V gene data show CDR1 as MNHEY and CDR2 as SMNVEV (reference sequence). CDR3 length: 16 amino acids. Trimming removed 6 bases at V and 2 bases at J, with 17 bases between. This chain's CDR3 is CASSTIFRDPYNEQFF. Written as DNA, the CDR3 is TGTGCCAGCAGCACTATCTTCCGGGACCCCTACAATGAGCAGTTCTTC.

The sample holds a few counts of this clonotype. V and J are TRBV29-1 and TRBJ2-1; no clear D gene. The CDR3 loop spans 11 amino acids. The germline gives CDR1 SQVTM, CDR2 ANQGSEA. V was clipped by 7 bases and J by 5 bases, with 9 bases between them. The CDR3 DNA sequence: TGCAGCGCCGCATCAAACAATGAGCAGTTCTTC. It translates to CSAASNNEQFF.

This clonotype was observed a handful of times. The V gene is TRBV2, the J gene TRBJ1-5; a possible D gene is TRBD1 (5 bases). Per the germline V gene, CDR1 is SNHLY and CDR2 is FYNNEI. Trimming removed 1 base from V and 6 bases from J, with 13 bases in between. The CDR3 has 15 amino acids. Here the CDR3 reads CASSEGVQDPQPQHF. CDR3 DNA: TGTGCCAGCAGTGAAGGAGTACAGGACCCTCAGCCCCAGCATTTT.

V gene TRBV27 combines with J gene TRBJ2-7, with TRBD1 matching over 10 bases. Germline lookup yields CDR1 MNHEY and CDR2 SMNVEV (reference sequence). With V trimmed by 6 bases and J by 6 bases, 14 bases remained unmatched. CDR3 length equals 16 residues. As DNA, the CDR3 is TGTGCCAGCAGACCGACACGACAGGGGGCGTTATTCGAGCAGTACTTC. It specifies CASRPTRQGALFEQYF.

This clonotype turned up a few times. The chain carries TRBV12-3 or TRBV12-4 and TRBJ2-2; 8 bases map to TRBD1. This CDR3 spans 15 amino acids. The V and J ends lost 7 bases and 2 bases, in that order; junction bases with no gene match: 6. The CDR3: CASTPTGANTGELFF. CDR3 DNA: TGTGCCAGCACCCCGACAGGGGCAAACACCGGGGAGCTGTTTTTT.

This clonotype has a handful of counts. The rearrangement links TRBV2 to TRBJ2-5; 7 nucleotides agree with TRBD1. The germline gives CDR1 SNHLY, CDR2 FYNNEI. J gave up 5 bases and V 7 bases, and 10 bases lay outside the gene matches. The CDR3 runs to 14 residues. This CDR3 reads CASTGTGVRETQYF. DNA for the CDR3: TGTGCCAGCACTGGAACAGGGGTCAGGGAGACCCAGTACTTC.

The rearrangement joins TRBV7-1 to TRBJ2-7; D not certain. TRBV7-1 is known as an ORF, though its function is uncertain. Trimming cost V 6 bases and J 3 bases, with 12 bases left between them. This CDR3 spans 13 amino acids. The CDR3 DNA is TGTGCCAGCAGACTCAGATACCTCTACGAGCAGTACTTC. Translated: CASRLRYLYEQYF.

This chain links TRBV4-2 with TRBJ2-7, with D possibly matching TRBD1 (6 bases). Trimming stripped 1 base from V and 2 bases from J, with 12 bases between. Germline assignment: CDR1 LGHNA and CDR2 YNFKEQ. This CDR3 contains 15 residues. The DNA for the CDR3 is TGTGCCAGCAGCCAAGGTAGACAGGCGACCTACGAGCAGTACTTC. Its protein is CASSQGRQATYEQYF.

This sequence joins TRBV13 and TRBJ2-3, with a weak D call TRBD2 (5 bases). V lost 9 bases and J 2 bases, leaving 9 bases between the germline ends. The CDR3 spans 12 residues. Germline V gene data show CDR1 as PRHDT and CDR2 as FYEKMQ (reference sequence). CDR3 amino acids: CASKDFTDTQYF. CDR3 nucleotide sequence: TGTGCCAGTAAGGACTTCACAGATACGCAGTATTTT.

The chain joins TRBV20-1 to TRBJ2-3; TRBD1 is a possible D gene (5 bases). This CDR3 spans 17 amino acids. V gave up 3 bases and J gave up 2 bases, with 21 bases separating them. Looked up from germline, CDR1 is DFQATT and CDR2 is SNEGSKA (reference sequence). CDR3 nucleotides: TGCAGTGCTAGTGGACATACGGCGGACGGGTACACAGATACGCAGTATTTT. Residues: CSASGHTADGYTDTQYF.

This clonotype was counted many times. The gene calls are TRBV5-6 and TRBJ2-3, with D possibly matching TRBD2 (6 bases). Trimming took 2 bases from V and 1 from J, leaving 8 bases between them. This CDR3 is 14 amino acids long. Germline loops: CDR1 SGHDT, CDR2 YYEEEE. Here the CDR3 reads CASSLGGGTDTQYF. For the CDR3, the DNA is TGTGCCAGCAGCTTAGGCGGGGGCACAGATACGCAGTATTTT.

This clonotype was detected a few times. The rearrangement joins TRBV2 to TRBJ2-1, with D maybe TRBD2 (6 bases). The V gene lost 2 bases and the J gene lost 8 bases, with 19 bases spanning the gap. This CDR3 spans 16 amino acids. Germline V gene lookup returns CDR1 SNHLY and CDR2 FYNNEI. The CDR3 region is CASSEIVMSAGHEQFF. The CDR3 nucleotides read TGTGCCAGCAGTGAAATAGTTATGTCGGCGGGACATGAGCAGTTCTTC.

The chain employs TRBV7-2 and TRBJ2-2; perhaps TRBD2 as D (6 bases). The CDR3 has 14 residues. The V gene lost 3 bases and the J gene lost 2 bases, with 7 bases spanning the gap. CDR1 is SGHTA, CDR2 FQGNSA, per germline. The CDR3 DNA is TGTGCCAGCAGCTTTACTAGCAACACCGGGGAGCTGTTTTTT. This translates into CASSFTSNTGELFF.

J is TRBJ2-7 and V is TRBV27; 8 positions match TRBD2. Looked up from germline, CDR1 is MNHEY and CDR2 is SMNVEV (reference sequence). The trim removed 4 bases at V and 0 bases at J, leaving 5 bases unmatched. The length of the CDR3 is 15 residues. The CDR3 nucleotides are TGTGCCAGCAGTTCTTTTCTAGCGGGCTCCTACGAGCAGTACTTC. Its protein is CASSSFLAGSYEQYF.

The CDR3 DNA follows: TGTGCCAGCAGTTACTCGGACGGGGAGCTGTTTTTT. As protein: CASSYSDGELFF. The chain joins TRBV6-5 to TRBJ2-2; D not certain. Trimming shortened V by 0 bases and J by 7 bases, and 3 bases separated the two germline ends. The germline gives CDR1 MNHEY, CDR2 SVGAGI. The CDR3 is 12 amino acids.

The chain carries TRBV24-1 and TRBJ2-1; 8 nucleotides agree with TRBD1. This CDR3 is 15 amino acids long. Germline V gene sequence: CDR1 KGHDR, CDR2 SFDVKD. J lost 6 bases, V lost 1 base, and 4 bases had no gene match. CDR3 bases: TGTGCCACCAGTGATTTCGGGACAGGACTCAATGAGCAGTTCTTC. Amino acid sequence: CATSDFGTGLNEQFF.